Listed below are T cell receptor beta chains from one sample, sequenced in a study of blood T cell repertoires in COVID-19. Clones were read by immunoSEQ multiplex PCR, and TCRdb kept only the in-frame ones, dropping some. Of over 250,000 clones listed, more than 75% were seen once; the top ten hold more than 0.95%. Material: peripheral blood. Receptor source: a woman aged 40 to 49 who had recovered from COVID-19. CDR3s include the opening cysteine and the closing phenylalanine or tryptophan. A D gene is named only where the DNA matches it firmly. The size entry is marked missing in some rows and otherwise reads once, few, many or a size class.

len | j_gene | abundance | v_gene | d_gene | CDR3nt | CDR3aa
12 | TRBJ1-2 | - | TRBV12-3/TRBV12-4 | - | TGTGCCAGCAGTTTCCTGCGGGGCGGCTACACCTTC | CASSFLRGGYTF
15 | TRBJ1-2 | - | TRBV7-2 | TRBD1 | TGTGCCAGCAGCCACGGGACAGGTCGTGTCTATGGCTACACCTTC | CASSHGTGRVYGYTF
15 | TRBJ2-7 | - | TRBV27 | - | TGTGCCAGCAGTTTAGGGCGGGGCAGCCCCTACGAGCAGTACTTC | CASSLGRGSPYEQYF
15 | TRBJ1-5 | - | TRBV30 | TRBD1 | TGTGCCTGGAGTCCCCCCGACAGGGGCAATCAGCCCCAGCATTTT | CAWSPPDRGNQPQHF
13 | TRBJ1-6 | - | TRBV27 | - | TGTGCCAGCAGTTTTGGTGGCAATTCACCCCTCCACTTT | CASSFGGNSPLHF
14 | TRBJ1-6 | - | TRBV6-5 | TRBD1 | TGTGCCAGCTCGGTCGGACAGGGAGGATCACCCCTCCACTTT | CASSVGQGGSPLHF
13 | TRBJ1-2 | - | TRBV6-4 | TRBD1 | TGTGCCACCGAGAAGGAGACAGGGACAGGCTACACCTTC | CATEKETGTGYTF
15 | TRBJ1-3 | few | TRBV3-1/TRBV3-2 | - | TGTGCCAGCAGCGTCGAGAGGCAGCTTGGAAACACCATATATTTT | CASSVERQLGNTIYF
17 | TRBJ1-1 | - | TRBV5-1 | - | TGCGCCAGCAGCTTGGCCGACAAATGGGGGGATTTAACTGAAGCTTTCTTT | CASSLADKWGDLTEAFF
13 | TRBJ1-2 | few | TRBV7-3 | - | TGTGCCAGCAGCGCCAGGGCGCTGTATGGCTACACCTTC | CASSARALYGYTF
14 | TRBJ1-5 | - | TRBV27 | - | TGTGCCAGCACGGACAGACCTAGCAATCAGCCCCAGCATTTT | CASTDRPSNQPQHF
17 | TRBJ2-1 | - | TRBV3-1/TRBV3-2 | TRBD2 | TGTGCCAGCAGCCAAGATCGCCTAGCGGCCGAACGGGGCGAGCAGTTCTTC | CASSQDRLAAERGEQFF
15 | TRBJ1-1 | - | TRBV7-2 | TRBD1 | TGTGCCAGCAGCCAAGGACAGGGGGCGAACACTGAAGCTTTCTTT | CASSQGQGANTEAFF
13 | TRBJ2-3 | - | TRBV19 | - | TGTGCCAGTAGTCCCAGCGGCGGGCTAGCGCAGTATTTT | CASSPSGGLAQYF
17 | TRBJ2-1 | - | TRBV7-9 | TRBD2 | TGTGCCAGCAGCCCCCGGGGGGGCGGGAGGGGGACGGATGAGCAGTTCTTC | CASSPRGGGRGTDEQFF
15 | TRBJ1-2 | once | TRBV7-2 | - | TGTGCCAGCAGCCCAAGGTCCGGGGGTCTCCATGGCTACACCTTC | CASSPRSGGLHGYTF
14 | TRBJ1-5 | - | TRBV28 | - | TGTGCCAGCAGTTTAGGGCAGGGTGGGTGGCCCCAGCATTTT | CASSLGQGGWPQHF
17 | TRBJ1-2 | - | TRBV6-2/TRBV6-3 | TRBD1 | TGTGCCAGCAGTTATGAGCCAGGGGGGACGATGAACTATGGCTACACCTTC | CASSYEPGGTMNYGYTF
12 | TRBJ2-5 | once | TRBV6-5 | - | TGTGCCAGCGGGGGGGCTCCAGAGACCCAGTACTTC | CASGGAPETQYF
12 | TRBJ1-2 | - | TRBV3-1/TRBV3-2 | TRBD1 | TGTGCCAGCTCAGGGGGCGGCTATGGCTACACCTTC | CASSGGGYGYTF
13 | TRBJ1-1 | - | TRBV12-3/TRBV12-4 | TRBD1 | TGTGCCAGCAGCCAGAACCAGGGGGTTGAAGCTTTCTTT | CASSQNQGVEAFF
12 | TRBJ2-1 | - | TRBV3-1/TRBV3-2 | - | TGTGCCAGCAGCGCCCGGGTGGGTGAGCAGTTCTTC | CASSARVGEQFF
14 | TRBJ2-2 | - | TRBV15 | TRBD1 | TGTGCCACCAGCAGGGACAGGGTTTCCGGGGAGCTGTTTTTT | CATSRDRVSGELFF
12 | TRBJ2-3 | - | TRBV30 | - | TGTGCCTGGAGAGGGGGCACAGATACGCAGTATTTT | CAWRGGTDTQYF
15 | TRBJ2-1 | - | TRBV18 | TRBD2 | TGTGCCAGCTCACCAGGGCCGGGAGGTTACAATGAGCAGTTCTTC | CASSPGPGGYNEQFF
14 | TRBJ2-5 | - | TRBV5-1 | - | TGCGCCAGCAGCCGCCGGGACAATCGGGAGACCCAGTACTTC | CASSRRDNRETQYF
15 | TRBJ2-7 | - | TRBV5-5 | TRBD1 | TGTGCCAGCAGCTTGGGGGTGGACAGGGAATACGAGCAGTACTTC | CASSLGVDREYEQYF
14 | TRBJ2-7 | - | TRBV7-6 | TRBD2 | TGTGCCAGCAGCTACACTAGCGGGAACTACGAGCAGTACTTC | CASSYTSGNYEQYF
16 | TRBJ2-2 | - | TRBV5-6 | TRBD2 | TGTGCCAGCAGCTGGGGGACTAGCGGGCCCACCGGGGAGCTGTTTTTT | CASSWGTSGPTGELFF
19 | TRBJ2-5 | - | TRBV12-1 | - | TGTGCCAGCAGCTCCCCCCCAACTAGCGGGCTACTCCACCAAGAGACCCAGTACTTC | CASSSPPTSGLLHQETQYF
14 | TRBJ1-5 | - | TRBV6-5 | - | TGTGCCAGCAGTCCCTGGACGGAGGATCAGCCCCAGCATTTT | CASSPWTEDQPQHF
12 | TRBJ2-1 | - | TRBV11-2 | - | TGTGCCAGCACCCCCCCCAGGGTTAGGCAGTTCTTC | CASTPPRVRQFF
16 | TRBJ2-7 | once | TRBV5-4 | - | TGTGCCAGCAGCCAATCTGGTGGCGCTCCGGAGAACGAGCAGTACTTC | CASSQSGGAPENEQYF
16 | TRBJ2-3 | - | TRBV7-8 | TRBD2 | TGTGCCAGCAGCTTAGGAGTTGGGAGGGCCGCAGATACGCAGTATTTT | CASSLGVGRAADTQYF
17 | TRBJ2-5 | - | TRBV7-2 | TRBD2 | TGTGCCAGCAGCTCGCTGTCAACTAGCGGGAGTGGGGAGACCCAGTACTTC | CASSSLSTSGSGETQYF
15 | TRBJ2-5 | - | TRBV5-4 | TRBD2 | TGTGCCAGCAGCCCAGGGACTAGCGTGGGAGAGACCCAGTACTTC | CASSPGTSVGETQYF
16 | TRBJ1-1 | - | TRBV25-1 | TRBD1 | TGTGCCAGCAGTGGGGACAGGGCGAGTTTGAACACTGAAGCTTTCTTT | CASSGDRASLNTEAFF
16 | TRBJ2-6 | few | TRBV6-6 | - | TGTGCCAGCAGTTCGCCAGGGCGAGCTGGGGCCAACGTCCTGACTTTC | CASSSPGRAGANVLTF
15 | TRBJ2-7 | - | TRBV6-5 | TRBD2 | TGTGCCACCACGGGACTAGCGGAATCCTCCTACGAGCAGTACTTC | CATTGLAESSYEQYF
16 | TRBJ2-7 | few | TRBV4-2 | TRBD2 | TGTGCCAGCAGCCAGGGGCGGGAGGGCCGTTCCTACGAGCAGTACTTC | CASSQGREGRSYEQYF
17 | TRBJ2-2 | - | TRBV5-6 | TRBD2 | TGTGCCAGCAGCTTGGGGCCTAGCGGAGAGAACACCGGGGAGCTGTTTTTT | CASSLGPSGENTGELFF
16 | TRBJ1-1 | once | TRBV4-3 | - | TGCGCCAGCAGCCAAGATCGGGGTACCATGAACACTGAAGCTTTCTTT | CASSQDRGTMNTEAFF
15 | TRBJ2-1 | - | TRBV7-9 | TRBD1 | TGTGCCAGCAGCTTAGGGCCAGGGGGTACCAATGAGCAGTTCTTC | CASSLGPGGTNEQFF
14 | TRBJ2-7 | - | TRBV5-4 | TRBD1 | TGTGCCAGCAGCACCAGGGGGCGGCCCTACGAGCAGTACTTC | CASSTRGRPYEQYF
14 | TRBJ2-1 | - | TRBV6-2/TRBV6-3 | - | TGTGCCAGCAGTTATTTGGGCCTGATCGTAGAGCAGTTCTTC | CASSYLGLIVEQFF
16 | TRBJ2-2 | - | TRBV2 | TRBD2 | TGTGCCACCGGTCTGACTAGCGGCTATCCGGGCGGGGAGCTGTTTTTT | CATGLTSGYPGGELFF
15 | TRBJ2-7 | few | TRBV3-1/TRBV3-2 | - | TGTGCCAGCAGCCAGGGGGCGGGCCTCGCCTACGAGCAGTACTTC | CASSQGAGLAYEQYF